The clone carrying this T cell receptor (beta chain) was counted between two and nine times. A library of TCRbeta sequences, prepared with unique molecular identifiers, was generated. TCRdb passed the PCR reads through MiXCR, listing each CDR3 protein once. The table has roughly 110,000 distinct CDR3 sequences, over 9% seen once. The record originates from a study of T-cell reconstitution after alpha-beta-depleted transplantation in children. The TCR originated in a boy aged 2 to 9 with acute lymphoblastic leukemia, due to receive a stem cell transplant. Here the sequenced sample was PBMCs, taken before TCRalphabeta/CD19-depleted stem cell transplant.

The CDR3 nucleotides read TGTGCCAGCAGTGCCTTGGGACAGTATAGCAATCAGCCCCAGCATTTT. Translating it yields CASSALGQYSNQPQHF. The chain carries TRBV12-3 or TRBV12-4 and TRBJ1-5, with 7 positions matching TRBD1. With 5 bases clipped from V and 0 bases from J, the junction kept 7 bases outside the gene matches. This CDR3 has 16 amino acids.